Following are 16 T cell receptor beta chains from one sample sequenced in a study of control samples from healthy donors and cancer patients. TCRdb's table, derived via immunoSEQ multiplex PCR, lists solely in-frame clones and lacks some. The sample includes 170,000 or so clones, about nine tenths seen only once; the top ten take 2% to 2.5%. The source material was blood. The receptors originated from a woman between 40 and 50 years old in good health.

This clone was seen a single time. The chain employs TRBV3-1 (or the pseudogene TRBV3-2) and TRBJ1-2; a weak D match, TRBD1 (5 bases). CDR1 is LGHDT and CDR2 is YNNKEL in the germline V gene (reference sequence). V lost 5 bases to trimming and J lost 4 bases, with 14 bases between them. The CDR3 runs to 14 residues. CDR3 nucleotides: TGTGCCAGCAGCGGGCGGGAGAGGGGCTATGGCTACACCTTC. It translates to CASSGRERGYGYTF.

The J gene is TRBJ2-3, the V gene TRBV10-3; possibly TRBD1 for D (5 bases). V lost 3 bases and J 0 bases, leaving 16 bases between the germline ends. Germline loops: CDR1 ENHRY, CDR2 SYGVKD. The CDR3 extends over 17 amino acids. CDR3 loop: CAISDTTAYPSTDTQYF. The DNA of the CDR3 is TGTGCCATCAGTGACACGACAGCATACCCTAGCACAGATACGCAGTATTTT.

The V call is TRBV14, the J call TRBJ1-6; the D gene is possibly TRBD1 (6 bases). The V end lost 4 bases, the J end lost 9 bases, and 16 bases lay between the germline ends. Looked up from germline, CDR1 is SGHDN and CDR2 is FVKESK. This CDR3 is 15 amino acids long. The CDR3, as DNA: TGTGCCAGCAGCCTAGAACAGGGCTCTAGTTCACCCCTCCACTTT. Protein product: CASSLEQGSSSPLHF.

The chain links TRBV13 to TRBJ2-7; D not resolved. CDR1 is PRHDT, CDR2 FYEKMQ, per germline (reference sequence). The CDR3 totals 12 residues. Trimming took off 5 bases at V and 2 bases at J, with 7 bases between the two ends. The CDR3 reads CASSVSPYEQYF. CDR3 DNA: TGTGCCAGCAGCGTAAGTCCCTACGAGCAGTACTTC. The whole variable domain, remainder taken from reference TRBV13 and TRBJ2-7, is AAGVIQSPRHLIKEKRETATLKCYPIPRHDTVYWYQQGPGQDPQFLISFYEKMQSDKGSIPDRFSAQQFSDYHSELNMSSLELGDSALYFCASSVSPYEQYFGPGTRLTVT.

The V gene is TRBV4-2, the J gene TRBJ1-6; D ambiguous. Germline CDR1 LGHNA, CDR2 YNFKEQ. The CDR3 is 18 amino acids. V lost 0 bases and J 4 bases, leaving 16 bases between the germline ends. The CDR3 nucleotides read TGTGCCAGCAGCCAAGACCTCAGTTGGAATATTTATAATTCACCCCTCCACTTT. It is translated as CASSQDLSWNIYNSPLHF.

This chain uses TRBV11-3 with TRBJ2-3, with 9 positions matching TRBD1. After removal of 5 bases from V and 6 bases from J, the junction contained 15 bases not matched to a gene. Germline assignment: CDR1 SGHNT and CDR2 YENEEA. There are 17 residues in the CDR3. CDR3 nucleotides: TGTGCCAGCAGCGGCGCGGCGGGACAGGGACCGGGGGATACGCAGTATTTT. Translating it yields CASSGAAGQGPGDTQYF.

CDR3 region: CASGVVKGEAFF. CDR3 bases: TGTGCCAGCGGGGTAGTAAAGGGTGAAGCTTTCTTT. The chain is built from TRBV13 and TRBJ1-1; D gene uncertain. This CDR3 region has 12 residues. Germline CDR1 and CDR2: PRHDT and FYEKMQ (reference sequence). The V and J ends lost 8 bases and 7 bases respectively, with 14 bases between them.

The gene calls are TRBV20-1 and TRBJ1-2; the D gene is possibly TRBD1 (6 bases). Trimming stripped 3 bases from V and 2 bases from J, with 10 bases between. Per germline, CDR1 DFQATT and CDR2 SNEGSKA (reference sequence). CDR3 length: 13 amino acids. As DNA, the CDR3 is TGCAGTGCTAGTCGGCAGGGGAACTATGGCTACACCTTC. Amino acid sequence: CSASRQGNYGYTF.

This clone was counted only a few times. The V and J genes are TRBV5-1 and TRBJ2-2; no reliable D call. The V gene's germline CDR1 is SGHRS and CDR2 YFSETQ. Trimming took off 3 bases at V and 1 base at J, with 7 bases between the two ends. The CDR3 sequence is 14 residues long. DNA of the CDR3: TGCGCCAGCAGCTCGTCAGGGAACACCGGGGAGCTGTTTTTT. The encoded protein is CASSSSGNTGELFF.

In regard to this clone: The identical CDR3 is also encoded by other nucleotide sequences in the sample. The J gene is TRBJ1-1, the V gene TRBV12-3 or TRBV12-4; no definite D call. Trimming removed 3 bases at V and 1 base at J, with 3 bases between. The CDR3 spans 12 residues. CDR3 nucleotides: TGTGCCAGCAGTTTCGGGAACACTGAAGCTTTCTTT. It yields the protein CASSFGNTEAFF.

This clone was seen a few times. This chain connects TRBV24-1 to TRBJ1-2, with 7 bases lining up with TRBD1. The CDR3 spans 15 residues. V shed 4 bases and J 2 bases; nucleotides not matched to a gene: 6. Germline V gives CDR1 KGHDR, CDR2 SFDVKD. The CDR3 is CATSELTGTNYGYTF. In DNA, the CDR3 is TGTGCCACCAGTGAGCTGACAGGGACGAACTATGGCTACACCTTC.

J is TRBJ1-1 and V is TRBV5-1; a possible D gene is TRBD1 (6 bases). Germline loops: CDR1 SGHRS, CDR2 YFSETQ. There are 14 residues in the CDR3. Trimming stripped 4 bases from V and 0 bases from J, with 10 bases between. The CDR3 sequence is CASSAQGLNTEAFF. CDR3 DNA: TGCGCCAGCAGCGCACAGGGATTGAACACTGAAGCTTTCTTT.

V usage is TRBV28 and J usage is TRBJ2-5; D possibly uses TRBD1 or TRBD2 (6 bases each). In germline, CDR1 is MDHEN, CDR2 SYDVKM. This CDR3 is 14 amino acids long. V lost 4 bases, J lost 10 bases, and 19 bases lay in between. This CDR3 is CASSSPGAASDQYF. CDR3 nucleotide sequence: TGTGCCAGCAGTTCGCCGGGGGCGGCTAGTGACCAGTACTTC.

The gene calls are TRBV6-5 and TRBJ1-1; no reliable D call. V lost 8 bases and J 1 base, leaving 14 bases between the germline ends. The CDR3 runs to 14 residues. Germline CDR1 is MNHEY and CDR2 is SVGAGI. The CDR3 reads CASPYRAENTEAFF. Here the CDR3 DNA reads TGTGCCAGCCCATACCGGGCGGAGAACACTGAAGCTTTCTTT.

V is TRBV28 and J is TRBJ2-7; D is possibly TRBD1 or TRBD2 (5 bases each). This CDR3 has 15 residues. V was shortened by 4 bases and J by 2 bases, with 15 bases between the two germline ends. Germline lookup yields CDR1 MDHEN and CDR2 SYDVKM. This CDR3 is CASSSLFGGTYEQYF. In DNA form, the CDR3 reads TGTGCCAGCAGTTCCCTTTTTGGGGGAACCTACGAGCAGTACTTC. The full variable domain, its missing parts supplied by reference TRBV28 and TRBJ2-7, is DVKVTQSSRYLVKRTGEKVFLECVQDMDHENMFWYRQDPGLGLRLIYFSYDVKMKEKGDIPEGYSVSREKKERFSLILESASTNQTSMYLCASSSLFGGTYEQYFGPGTRLTVT.

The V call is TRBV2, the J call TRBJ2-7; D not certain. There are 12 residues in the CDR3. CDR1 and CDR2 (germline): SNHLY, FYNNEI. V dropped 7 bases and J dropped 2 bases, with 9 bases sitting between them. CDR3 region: CASNYPAYEQYF. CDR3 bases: TGTGCCAGCAATTACCCCGCCTACGAGCAGTACTTC. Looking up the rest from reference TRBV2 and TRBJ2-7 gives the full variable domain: EPEVTQTPSHQVTQMGQEVILRCVPISNHLYFYWYRQILGQKVEFLVSFYNNEISEKSEIFDDQFSVERPDGSNFTLKIRSTKLEDSAMYFCASNYPAYEQYFGPGTRLTVT.